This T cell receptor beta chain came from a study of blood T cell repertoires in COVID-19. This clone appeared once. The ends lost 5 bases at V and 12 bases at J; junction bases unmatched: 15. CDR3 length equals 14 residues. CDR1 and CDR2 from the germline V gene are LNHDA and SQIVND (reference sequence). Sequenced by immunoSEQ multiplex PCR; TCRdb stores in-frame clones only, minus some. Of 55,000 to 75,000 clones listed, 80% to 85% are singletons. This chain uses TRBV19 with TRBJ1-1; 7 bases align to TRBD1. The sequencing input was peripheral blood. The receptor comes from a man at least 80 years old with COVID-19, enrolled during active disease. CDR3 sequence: CASSAARQGFIPFF. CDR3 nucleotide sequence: TGTGCCAGTAGTGCAGCCCGACAGGGATTCATACCTTTCTTT.